The rows below give T cell receptor beta chains drawn from one sample of a study of control samples from healthy donors and cancer patients. The method was immunoSEQ multiplex PCR; TCRdb's version includes in-frame clones alone and lacks a portion of them. The profile shows roughly 130,000 clones, 90% of them singletons. The sample comprised blood. The receptors originated from a man younger than 35 in good health. The CDR3 runs from the conserved cysteine through the conserved F or W. The order of the fields is V gene, J gene, CDR3 protein.

TRBV5-1	TRBJ2-1	CASSDMGWDNEQFF
TRBV5-1	TRBJ1-5	CASSLRDQPQHF
TRBV7-9	TRBJ1-3	CASRIGGNTIYF
TRBV15	TRBJ1-6	CATSRDQGYNSPLHF
TRBV27	TRBJ1-5	CASAGQGGNQPQHF
TRBV5-4	TRBJ2-5	CASSPLAGETQYF
TRBV6-4	TRBJ2-2	CASSDSAGGPGELFF
TRBV5-5	TRBJ2-3	CASSLGPPFDTQYF
TRBV7-8	TRBJ1-4	CASSLGTDKLFF
TRBV28	TRBJ1-1	CASSLGGQGFGAFF
TRBV6-5	TRBJ2-5	CASSPGQGGGETQYF
TRBV9	TRBJ2-5	CASSVGGTDQETQYF
TRBV29-1	TRBJ1-1	CSATGNTEAFF
TRBV5-1	TRBJ1-6	CASRPGQHNSPLHF
TRBV7-9	TRBJ1-1	CASSPSPGRDTEAFF
TRBV24-1	TRBJ2-5	CATSDDRQNQETQYF
TRBV5-1	TRBJ2-3	CASSLVGTDTQYF
TRBV5-1	TRBJ1-1	CASSLDYREVGFTEAFF
TRBV11-2	TRBJ2-3	CASDSWTGGFTDTQYF
TRBV7-9	TRBJ1-2	CASSQSPIDYTF
TRBV10-2	TRBJ1-2	CASRPGQVLYGYTF
TRBV3-1/TRBV3-2	TRBJ1-1	CASSHSAEAFF
TRBV6-5	TRBJ1-1	CASRTGQGGTEAFF
TRBV28	TRBJ2-5	CASRGRTQYF
TRBV4-3	TRBJ1-1	CASSQDPNRVGTEAFF
TRBV3-1/TRBV3-2	TRBJ2-2	CASSQSTGELFF
TRBV9	TRBJ1-3	CASSATGHGNTIYF
TRBV5-4	TRBJ2-5	CASSLYAGGGGQETQYF
TRBV5-5	TRBJ2-3	CASSIRGDTDTQYF
TRBV7-9	TRBJ2-3	CASSLEIAGRDTQYF
TRBV3-1/TRBV3-2	TRBJ1-5	CASSATGSRGNQPQHF
TRBV10-3	TRBJ2-2	CAIRMLWGRWEGGTGELFF
TRBV5-1	TRBJ2-2	CASRTPGTEENTGELFF
TRBV4-1	TRBJ1-3	CASSQEGTGRLSGNTIYF
TRBV7-7	TRBJ2-2	CASSLLAGTISNTGELFF
TRBV30	TRBJ2-7	CAWSVPRGDRAHEQYF
TRBV7-9	TRBJ2-3	CASTGGTSTDTQYF
TRBV2	TRBJ2-3	CASVRTEHNRAVFWSSEEDTQYF
TRBV19	TRBJ1-3	CASSIRVHSGNTIYF
TRBV30	TRBJ1-2	CAWVYQQGYGYTF
TRBV14	TRBJ2-2	CASSPTPENANTGELFF
TRBV28	TRBJ1-2	CASTGGGAGANYGYTF
TRBV7-2	TRBJ2-5	CASSLAGTSGETQYF
TRBV4-1	TRBJ2-1	CASSLGGGMRGLQFF
TRBV3-1/TRBV3-2	TRBJ1-2	CASSPQGADQINYGYTF
TRBV7-8	TRBJ2-7	CASSLVDRGNEQYF
TRBV5-8	TRBJ2-7	CASSLSTPGQGSYEQYF
TRBV12-3/TRBV12-4	TRBJ1-4	CASTNPLSGKLFF
TRBV6-5	TRBJ1-1	CALLRNGGTEAFF
TRBV5-1	TRBJ2-5	CASSWTQGVEKETQYF
TRBV15	TRBJ1-2	CATSRRGGSNYGYTF
TRBV29-1	TRBJ2-3	CSVLRGGTDTQYF